The rows below give T cell receptor beta chains drawn from one sample of a study of cytomegalovirus exposure and HLA in healthy donors. The repertoire was sequenced with immunoSEQ multiplex PCR; TCRdb's copy has only in-frame clones and lacks some. In the table there are 150,000 to 200,000 clones, roughly three quarters of which are singletons. The source material was PBMCs. These receptors were collected from a woman aged 45-59 years in good health and CMV-seropositive. Each CDR3 is given without its conserved first and last residue. Fields, in order: clone size, V gene, J gene, CDR3 protein. Size values are once, few and many counts, or a class for expanded clones, and some rows have none.

-	TRBV5-1	TRBJ2-7	ASRIGLAGEAKYEQY
-	TRBV9	TRBJ2-6	ASSVGTGGGHGANVLT
-	TRBV7-9	TRBJ1-2	ASSLMTREGYGYT
-	TRBV6-6	TRBJ1-2	ASRDTDREHGYT
-	TRBV5-1	TRBJ2-7	ASSFDRDYEQY
-	TRBV11-3	TRBJ2-1	ASSLGGTGKYEQF
-	TRBV19	TRBJ1-1	ASSIRLGQGARAF
-	TRBV6-5	TRBJ2-2	ASTGENTGELF
-	TRBV6-4	TRBJ2-1	ASSTHGLASSDEQF
once	TRBV30	TRBJ1-1	AWTKPQGWTEAF
-	TRBV27	TRBJ2-3	ASSPGASRVAGGIDDTQY
-	TRBV10-1	TRBJ1-2	AKLQGNYGYT
-	TRBV6-1	TRBJ1-3	ASSESGGGNTIY
-	TRBV12-5	TRBJ1-5	ASGLQFRTDNSGPQH